These 12 T cell receptor beta chains were sequenced from one sample in a study of cytomegalovirus exposure and HLA in healthy donors. The PCR ran on 60 Vbeta and 13 Jbeta primers. The assay was immunoSEQ multiplex PCR, and TCRdb's table has in-frame clones only and misses some. The sample lists 100,000 to 150,000 clones; roughly 82% were seen once. The material sequenced was PBMCs. These receptor sequences come from a boy between 10 and 17 years old in good health and CMV-seronegative.

The V call is TRBV19, the J call TRBJ1-2, with 9 bases fitting TRBD1. The CDR3 loop spans 15 amino acids. V was pared by 3 bases and J by 4 bases, with 6 bases of the junction left unmatched. Germline V gene sequence: CDR1 LNHDA, CDR2 SQIVND (reference sequence). CDR3 region: CASSIGQGISYGYTF. In DNA form, the CDR3 reads TGTGCCAGTAGTATCGGACAGGGGATAAGCTATGGCTACACCTTC.

The CDR3 loop reads CASSVETGGPRGYTF. As DNA, the CDR3 is TGTGCCAGCAGTGTGGAGACAGGGGGCCCCAGGGGCTACACCTTC. This rearrangement joins TRBV2 to TRBJ1-2, with 10 bases aligning to TRBD1. The germline V gene encodes CDR1 SNHLY and CDR2 FYNNEI. V dropped 4 bases and J dropped 8; count of bases not matched to a gene: 10. The CDR3 has 15 residues.

The CDR3 coding sequence is TGCGCCAGCAGCTTCGTCGGAGCCTACGAGCAGTACTTC. Encoded protein: CASSFVGAYEQYF. V is TRBV5-1 and J is TRBJ2-7; no clear D. Trimming pared 2 bases from V and 2 bases from J, leaving 8 bases between. Germline CDR1 reads SGHRS; CDR2 reads YFSETQ. There are 13 residues in the CDR3.

V is TRBV6-5 and J is TRBJ1-2; TRBD1 agrees at 8 bases. CDR1 and CDR2 from the germline V gene are MNHEY and SVGAGI. The CDR3 is made up of 10 amino acids. The V segment lost 6 bases and the J segment 11 bases; nucleotides outside the gene matches: 2. CDR3 nucleotide sequence: TGTGCCAGCAGGACAGGGGAGTACACCTTC. This translates into CASRTGEYTF.

The rearrangement links TRBV2 to TRBJ2-1; maybe TRBD2 (5 bases). V was cut by 3 bases and J by 3 bases, with 12 bases left in between. Looked up from germline, CDR1 is SNHLY and CDR2 is FYNNEI. The CDR3 consists of 15 residues. CDR3 bases: TGTGCCAGCAGTGAGAGGCTAGCTGGCTACAATGAGCAGTTCTTC. Its translation: CASSERLAGYNEQFF.

This chain joins TRBV19 and TRBJ2-1; D may correspond to TRBD1 or TRBD2 (5 bases each). The CDR3 is 14 amino acids. Germline values: CDR1 LNHDA, CDR2 SQIVND (reference sequence). Trimming took 5 bases from V and 4 from J, leaving 12 bases between them. This CDR3 is CASSLGAGYNEQFF. The CDR3 DNA reads TGTGCCAGTAGTCTAGGGGCGGGTTACAATGAGCAGTTCTTC.

The chain combines TRBV5-1 with TRBJ1-1, with 8 bases that match TRBD1. Germline CDR1 and CDR2: SGHRS and YFSETQ. CDR3 length: 19 amino acids. The J segment lost 0 bases and the V segment lost 3 bases, leaving 16 bases of the junction unmatched. The CDR3 nucleotides read TGCGCCAGCAGCTCCGGACAGGGACGGTTTGGAACGGTGAACACTGAAGCTTTCTTT. It translates to CASSSGQGRFGTVNTEAFF.

The chain links TRBV6-1 to TRBJ2-7; D perhaps matches TRBD1 (5 bases). CDR1 is MNHNS, CDR2 SASEGT, per germline. Trimming cost V 4 bases and J 2 bases, with 9 bases left between them. The CDR3 covers 13 residues. The CDR3 coding sequence is TGTGCCAGCAGTGCCAGGGATCCCTACGAGCAGTACTTC. This translates into CASSARDPYEQYF.

DNA of the CDR3: TGTGCCAGTAGCCTTACAGGGGATGGCACTGAAGCTTTCTTT. Translation: CASSLTGDGTEAFF. The chain combines TRBV19 with TRBJ1-1; TRBD1 matches at 7 bases. Germline CDR1 is LNHDA and CDR2 is SQIVND (reference sequence). This CDR3 spans 14 amino acids. The J segment lost 4 bases and the V segment lost 6 bases, leaving 8 bases of the junction unmatched. Full variable domain (remainder filled in from reference TRBV19 and TRBJ1-1): DGGITQSPKYLFRKEGQNVTLSCEQNLNHDAMYWYRQDPGQGLRLIYYSQIVNDFQKGDIAEGYSVSREKKESFPLTVTSAQKNPTAFYLCASSLTGDGTEAFFGQGTRLTVV.

This chain uses TRBV5-1 with TRBJ2-1; D ambiguous. Trimming removed 6 bases at V and 6 bases at J, with 10 bases between. The CDR3 length is 12 residues. CDR1 and CDR2 (germline): SGHRS, YFSETQ. The DNA for the CDR3 is TGCGCCAGCAATGATTTGAGCAATGAGCAGTTCTTC. Residues: CASNDLSNEQFF. The complete variable domain, with remaining parts taken from reference TRBV5-1 and TRBJ2-1, reads KAGVTQTPRYLIKTRGQQVTLSCSPISGHRSVSWYQQTPGQGLQFLFEYFSETQRNKGNFPGRFSGRQFSNSRSEMNVSTLELGDSALYLCASNDLSNEQFFGPGTRLTVL.

The chain couples TRBV7-2 to TRBJ2-5, with D possibly matching TRBD1 (6 bases). Trimming cost V 5 bases and J 1 base, with 8 bases left between them. The CDR3 spans 13 residues. Germline assignment: CDR1 SGHTA and CDR2 FQGNSA. CDR3 amino acids: CASSRTAQETQYF. CDR3 DNA sequence: TGTGCCAGCAGCCGGACAGCCCAAGAGACCCAGTACTTC.

V is TRBV4-1 and J is TRBJ2-1, with 13 bases lining up with TRBD2. V trimming: 0 bases; J trimming: 7 bases; junction bases outside the gene matches: 3. The CDR3 consists of 16 residues. Germline V gene lookup returns CDR1 MGHRA and CDR2 YSYEKL. The CDR3 sequence is CASSQEGTSGANEQFF. The CDR3 coding sequence is TGCGCCAGCAGCCAAGAGGGGACTAGCGGGGCGAATGAGCAGTTCTTC.